Listed below are T cell receptor beta chains from one sample, sequenced in a study of spatial heterogeneity in lung cancer. Using its own MiXCR run on the 5' RACE reads, TCRdb lists one record per CDR3 protein. The sample carries 3,500 to 5,500 distinct CDR3 sequences, approximately 6.1% recorded once. This material consisted of lung tumor tissue, taken at surgery. Receptor source: a male donor with early-stage non-small cell lung cancer. CDR3s leave out the opening cysteine and the closing phenylalanine or tryptophan. The order of the fields is clone size, V gene, CDR3 protein. Clone size, where shown, is once, few, many, or a class for clones that have expanded.

>medium-sized|TRBV7-2
ASSAPDSGRQETQY
>medium-sized|TRBV6-2/TRBV6-3
ASSRWGDETQY
>-|TRBV6-5
ASSYDPGQGADTQY
>medium-sized|TRBV13
ASSQGQIADTQY
>many|TRBV20-1
SASLGWNEKLF
>many|TRBV6-1
ASKRGQGADEQY
>many|TRBV6-5
ASSYSTDRSTDTQY
>many|TRBV28
ASSLYRDRYLEQY
>medium-sized|TRBV6-6
ASSRQGVHEQY
>many|TRBV5-5
ASSLSRDQPQH
>many|TRBV29-1
SVSWGTQETQY
>medium-sized|TRBV19
ASSPRTSGNTGELF
>many|TRBV10-3
AISESVQREQF
>many|TRBV7-3
ASSLGSATGELF
>-|TRBV7-2
ASSFQRGQETQY
>many|TRBV29-1
SSWGTGDEAF
>many|TRBV29-1
SVPTELYGGELF
>few|TRBV6-1
ASSERDGGADTQY
>many|TRBV5-4
ASSRGTILSTDTQY
>many|TRBV20-1
SARDLASGINEQF
>medium-sized|TRBV6-6
ASSYGGRAVTGELF
>many|TRBV5-1
ASTLRQEETQY
>large|TRBV28
ATGSGELF
>many|TRBV29-1
SACGDATDTQY
>many|TRBV28
ASSEGTGRTDTQY
>many|TRBV19
ASSIGWQPGYGYT
>-|TRBV14
ASRITGVEGYT
>many|TRBV9
ASSVASGSTGELF
>medium-sized|TRBV12-3/TRBV12-4
ASSTGANVLT
>many|TRBV5-1
ASSLVAGWTGELF
>medium-sized|TRBV18
ASSPPRGTSGTINEQF
>-|TRBV27
ASSSQGGNTEAF
>many|TRBV14
ASSRGDPTYNEQF
>many|TRBV29-1
STGAADTQY
>many|TRBV6-6
ASSYSQGNHEQY
>few|TRBV20-1
SATSSDGKGYEQY
>many|TRBV27
ASSPRGRGELF
>medium-sized|TRBV7-9
ASSLGDGYT
>many|TRBV29-1
SVASGVTGELF
>-|TRBV20-1
SARGQGAYEQY
>many|TRBV6-2/TRBV6-3
ASSYSGNTIY
>many|TRBV9
ASSVAPDNTEAF
>many|TRBV5-4
ASSAGFSTGELF
>-|TRBV20-1
SARLGQPQH
>many|TRBV20-1
SASRAGVRNTQY
>many|TRBV5-4
ASSAGQDTGELF
>many|TRBV5-1
ASSLTTGGPEAF
>many|TRBV7-2
ASSLVPGRGFGNTIY
>many|TRBV29-1
SVQATAEAF
>many|TRBV3-1
ASSRVGGGTDTQY
>many|TRBV5-1
ASSLGTGPYEQY
>-|TRBV7-2
ASGGAFKTGELF
>many|TRBV2
ASSSGGTGELF